Shown below are 19 T cell receptor beta chains from a single sample sequenced in a study of T cell responses to AZD1222 COVID-19 vaccine. The table came from immunoSEQ multiplex PCR; TCRdb's copy has only in-frame clones and leaves some out. The table includes 160,000 or so clones, 92% detected once. The material sequenced was peripheral blood, taken 28 days after the second AZD1222 dose. Receptor source: an adult who received the AZD1222 COVID-19 vaccine.

This chain joins TRBV7-6 and TRBJ2-3; TRBD2 matches at 13 bases. Germline V gene data show CDR1 as SGHVS and CDR2 as FNYEAQ. V gave up 4 bases and J gave up 4 bases; unmatched junction bases: 5. The CDR3 length is 16 residues. The CDR3 coding sequence is TGTGCCAGCAGCTCACTAGCGGGGGGGTCGGCAGATACGCAGTATTTT. This gives the protein CASSSLAGGSADTQYF. Drawing the rest from reference TRBV7-6 and TRBJ2-3, the complete variable domain is GAGVSQSPRYKVTKRGQDVALRCDPISGHVSLYWYRQALGQGPEFLTYFNYEAQQDKSGLPNDRFSAERPEGSISTLTIQRTEQRDSAMYRCASSSLAGGSADTQYFGPGTRLTVL.

The chain has TRBV7-2 and TRBJ1-5; maybe TRBD1 (5 bases). Trimming cost V 2 bases and J 5 bases, with 13 bases left between them. Germline CDR1 and CDR2: SGHTA and FQGNSA. The CDR3 spans 15 residues. CDR3 DNA sequence: TGTGCCAGCAGCTTATGGGGGGGAGGCGATCAGCCCCAGCATTTT. It specifies CASSLWGGGDQPQHF.

The table lists this clone with a few counts. The V gene is TRBV5-1, the J gene TRBJ1-4; D unclear. V shed 7 bases and J shed 2 bases, with 9 bases lying between them. The CDR3 is 13 residues long. The germline V gene encodes CDR1 SGHRS and CDR2 YFSETQ. Here the CDR3 DNA reads TGCGCCAGCCGCCCGGGGACTAATGAAAAACTGTTTTTT. It translates to CASRPGTNEKLFF.

The V call is TRBV5-4, the J call TRBJ1-1; D possibly corresponds to TRBD1 (6 bases). Germline V gene data show CDR1 as SGHNT and CDR2 as YYREEE (reference sequence). The CDR3 runs 14 residues. Between the trimmed V and J ends, which lost 1 base and 9 bases, there was a span of 16 bases. The CDR3 sequence is CASSLFGKGGKAFF. The CDR3 DNA sequence: TGTGCCAGCAGCTTGTTCGGGAAAGGGGGAAAAGCTTTCTTT.

The chain uses TRBV6-6 and TRBJ2-1, with 10 positions matching TRBD1. CDR1 and CDR2 (germline): MNHNY, SVGAGI (reference sequence). V gave up 6 bases and J gave up 6 bases; unmatched junction bases: 8. This CDR3 comprises 15 residues. CDR3 DNA sequence: TGTGCCAGCAGCCTCGGGACAGGGGCCCCCAATGAGCAGTTCTTC. The encoded protein is CASSLGTGAPNEQFF.

The V call is TRBV10-3, the J call TRBJ1-1, with D maybe TRBD1 (6 bases). The CDR3 loop spans 18 amino acids. Germline V gives CDR1 ENHRY, CDR2 SYGVKD. Trimming removed 2 bases from V and 7 bases from J, with 26 bases in between. The CDR3 sequence: CAISERDMVGGQNSEAFF. In nucleotides, the CDR3 is TGTGCCATCAGTGAGAGGGACATGGTGGGGGGGCAAAATAGTGAAGCTTTCTTT.

The chain joins TRBV30 to TRBJ1-4, with D maybe TRBD1 (6 bases). Trimming removed 4 bases at V and 7 bases at J, with 13 bases between. Germline V CDR1 and CDR2: GTSNPN, SVGIG (reference sequence). The CDR3 spans 13 residues. The CDR3 here is CAWNGGGGEKLFF. DNA for the CDR3: TGTGCCTGGAACGGAGGGGGTGGTGAAAAACTGTTTTTT.

The chain employs TRBV12-3 or TRBV12-4 and TRBJ1-3; D is uncertain. V lost 6 bases and J 5 bases, leaving 5 bases between the germline ends. The CDR3 totals 11 residues. The CDR3 DNA reads as TGTGCCAGCAGCACGAGAAACACCATATATTTT. It specifies CASSTRNTIYF.

The rearrangement joins TRBV7-9 to TRBJ1-1, with 7 bases identical to TRBD1. Germline CDR1 is SEHNR and CDR2 is FQNEAQ (reference sequence). V trimming: 7 bases; J trimming: 4 bases; junction bases outside the gene matches: 9. CDR3 size: 14 residues. The DNA of the CDR3 is TGTGCCAGCATCCGGGACAGTGGGAGCACTGAAGCTTTCTTT. It yields the protein CASIRDSGSTEAFF.

J is TRBJ2-5 and V is TRBV9; D possibly uses TRBD1 or TRBD2 (5 bases each). Germline CDR1 is SGDLS and CDR2 is YYNGEE. V was cut by 0 bases and J by 2 bases, with 8 bases left in between. The CDR3 runs to 14 residues. The CDR3 bases are TGTGCCAGCAGCGTAGGATGGGGGCAAGAGACCCAGTACTTC. Residues: CASSVGWGQETQYF.

J is TRBJ1-5 and V is TRBV2; D not resolved. The CDR3 covers 14 residues. V lost 5 bases, J lost 6 bases, and 14 bases lay in between. Looked up from germline, CDR1 is SNHLY and CDR2 is FYNNEI. The CDR3 DNA follows: TGTGCCAGCAGTCACGGGGAGGCTTCTCAGCCCCAGCATTTT. Its protein product is CASSHGEASQPQHF.

On this clone itself: The same CDR3 is also encoded by other DNA sequences in this sample. V gene TRBV7-9 combines with J gene TRBJ2-3; TRBD1 aligns across 7 bases. This CDR3 contains 15 residues. Germline-derived CDR1 and CDR2 are SEHNR and FQNEAQ (reference sequence). Trimming at V came to 1 base and at J to 1 base, leaving 2 bases not matched to a gene. The CDR3 DNA sequence: TGTGCCAGCAGCTTAGTCACAGGGGGCACAGATACGCAGTATTTT. This encodes CASSLVTGGTDTQYF.

The V call is TRBV11-1, the J call TRBJ1-2; no clear D. Germline values: CDR1 SGHAT, CDR2 FQDESV (reference sequence). CDR3 length: 15 amino acids. V lost 0 bases and J 0 bases, leaving 8 bases between the germline ends. The CDR3 DNA reads as TGTGCCAGCAGCTTAGCGGAGGGAACTAACTATGGCTACACCTTC. As protein: CASSLAEGTNYGYTF.

J is TRBJ1-2 and V is TRBV9; D remains unclear. V was pared by 3 bases and J by 6 bases, with 15 bases between. This CDR3 has 14 amino acids. CDR1 is SGDLS, CDR2 YYNGEE, per germline. The CDR3 spells CASSAPHGPDGYTF. The DNA for the CDR3 is TGTGCCAGCAGCGCCCCTCATGGACCCGATGGCTACACCTTC. The variable domain in full, completed from reference TRBV9 and TRBJ1-2, reads DSGVTQTPKHLITATGQRVTLRCSPRSGDLSVYWYQQSLDQGLQFLIQYYNGEERAKGNILERFSAQQFPDLHSELNLSSLELGDSALYFCASSAPHGPDGYTFGSGTRLTVV.

Here the CDR3 reads CASSTRDGSYTF. CDR3 in DNA: TGTGCCAGCAGCACCCGGGACGGCAGCTACACCTTC. The rearrangement joins TRBV7-2 to TRBJ1-2; D is perhaps TRBD1 (5 bases). With 5 bases removed from V and 9 bases from J, the gap between germline ends came to 13 bases. Germline values: CDR1 SGHTA, CDR2 FQGNSA. The length of the CDR3 is 12 residues.

The chain carries TRBV29-1 and TRBJ2-7; 7 bases align to TRBD1. Looked up from germline, CDR1 is SQVTM and CDR2 is ANQGSEA. The CDR3 totals 13 residues. The trim removed 4 bases at V and 1 base at J, leaving 4 bases unmatched. DNA of the CDR3: TGCAGCGTTGCCGCAGGGGGATCCTACGAGCAGTACTTC. Translating it yields CSVAAGGSYEQYF.

J is TRBJ2-1 and V is TRBV6-4; 9 positions match TRBD1. The CDR3 is 15 residues long. Germline V gene data show CDR1 as MRHNA and CDR2 as SNTAGT. After removal of 0 bases from V and 3 bases from J, the junction contained 0 bases not matched to a gene. As DNA, the CDR3 is TGTGCCAGCAGTGACTCGACAGGGGGCTACAATGAGCAGTTCTTC. Translation: CASSDSTGGYNEQFF.

This chain uses TRBV5-1 with TRBJ1-1; possible D gene TRBD1, 6 bases. V dropped 0 bases and J dropped 1 base, with 16 bases sitting between them. CDR3 size: 17 residues. Looked up from germline, CDR1 is SGHRS and CDR2 is YFSETQ. DNA for the CDR3: TGCGCCAGCAGCTTGGCCCCGGACAGTAGCGGGAACACTGAAGCTTTCTTT. Its translation: CASSLAPDSSGNTEAFF.

The V and J genes are TRBV15 and TRBJ1-6, with D possibly being TRBD1 (5 bases). Trimming pared 2 bases from V and 2 bases from J, leaving 16 bases between. CDR3 length: 18 amino acids. CDR1 and CDR2 from the germline V gene are LNHNV and YYDKDF (reference sequence). This chain's CDR3 is CATSRSGPKGAYNSPLHF. The CDR3 coding sequence is TGTGCCACCAGCAGATCTGGACCCAAAGGGGCCTATAATTCACCCCTCCACTTT.